The T cell receptor (beta chain) described here comes from a study of OX40 agonist ivuxolimab in advanced cancers. A note on the overall study: Ivuxolimab was an agonistic, fully human IgG2 monoclonal antibody directed against OX40 (CD134), a costimulatory receptor. Intravenous ivuxolimab was administered to patients every 2 weeks at six dose levels: 0.01, 0.1, 0.3, 1.5, 3 and 10 mg/kg. Among the roughly 50 dose-escalation patients, about 19 had hepatocellular carcinoma, 15 or so melanoma, 9 renal cell carcinoma and 9 head and neck cancer. In the dose-escalation cohort, 82.7% of patients were male, and the mean age was approximately 60 years, with a range of about 23 to 85. Patients were allowed to have had prior anti-PD-1, anti-PD-L1 or anti-CTLA-4 therapy, and roughly 40% of the dose-escalation patients had been treated with checkpoint inhibitors. Partial responses occurred in three dose-escalation patients: two with cutaneous melanoma and one with hepatocellular carcinoma. Peripheral TCRbeta sequencing aimed to test whether ivuxolimab altered TCR sequence diversity and caused clonal T-cell expansion. The paper reports the monotherapy dose-escalation portion (N ≈ 52 patients) of the phase I ivuxolimab trial. The study at large found these results: After ivuxolimab, more expanded clones were found on average in CD8+ T cells than in CD4+ T cells. At doses of 0.1 to 3.0 mg/kg, clonal expansion of both CD4+ and CD8+ blood T cells was observed from baseline to week 6. The antigen specificity of the peripheral T cells that underwent clonal expansion was not determined. In the 0.1-3.0 mg/kg groups, partial responders had among the lowest normalized peripheral clonal expansion, particularly in CD8+ T cells. Low levels of normalized T-cell clonal expansion were also seen in some nonresponding patients.

To sequence the TCRbeta CDR3 region, genomic DNA was isolated from the sorted cells. The immunoSEQ Assay was used to sequence the TCRbeta CDR3 regions. The clones in this table, taken by TCRdb from immuneACCESS, are in-frame only. Not every clone is retained; where verified, under half of the shortfall comes from an unresolved V gene, and the cause of the rest is unknown. This sample comprises over 70,000 clones, roughly 89% of them detected only once. Of the sample, roughly 0.2% is held by the ten largest clones. The trial excluded patients who had a history of autoimmune disease or were on systemic immunosuppression. Peripheral blood for TCR sequencing was collected from all dose cohorts at baseline, on cycle 4 day 1, and on cycle 7 day 1. The samples were drawn from a first-in-human, open-label, multicenter phase I dose-escalation trial of ivuxolimab. Adults with locally advanced or metastatic melanoma, renal cell, hepatocellular, or head and neck squamous cell carcinoma were enrolled in the trial. Before TCR sequencing, CD4+ T cells and CD8+ T cells from peripheral blood were sorted into separate populations.

In regard to this clone: Its antigen target is currently unknown. One base away there is no much larger clone; base qualities are not given.

V loses 1 base of germline sequence and J loses 2 bases, and the interval between the two ends is 16 bases. CDR1 and CDR2, looked up from the germline V gene, are SGHAT and FQNNGV. The cysteine opens and the phenylalanine closes a CDR3 of 17 amino acids. The entry retains the CDR3 DNA only, 51 bases that are in frame from base 1. The chain is made from TRBV11-2 and TRBJ2-3; TRBD1 is perhaps the D gene, given 5 matching bases. Sample: CD4+ or CD8+ T cells sorted from blood, taken in a trial of the OX40 agonist ivuxolimab. The source is an adult with an advanced solid tumor such as melanoma, head and neck, liver or kidney cancer. CDR3 sequence: CASSLGGQGLVTDTQYF. The base sequence is TGTGCCAGCAGCTTAGGCGGACAAGGTCTTGTCACAGATACGCAGTATTTT.